These T cell receptor beta chains were read from a single sample in a study of monozygotic twins with inflammatory bowel disease. TCRdb re-called the 5' RACE reads, yielding one record per CDR3 amino acid sequence without DNA. Found here are about 210,000 distinct CDR3 sequences; the top ten clones hold 1.5% to 2%. The specimen sequenced was blood. All receptors derive from a human donor with ulcerative colitis or Crohn's disease, or a healthy co-twin of an affected twin (not recorded which). CDR3s include the opening cysteine and the closing phenylalanine or tryptophan.

v_call	j_call	cdr3_aa
TRBV7-9	TRBJ2-3	CASSLSGTAKTDTQYF
TRBV6-5	TRBJ1-1	CASSGTGGTEAFF
TRBV12-3/TRBV12-4	TRBJ2-7	CASSLLLAGGTEQYF
TRBV7-2	TRBJ2-5	CASSLGGTQETQYF
TRBV5-5	TRBJ1-1	CASISRQGAGEAFF
TRBV5-5	TRBJ2-5	CASSFPGQGYQETQYF
TRBV15	TRBJ2-6	CATGNRVGANVLTF
TRBV9	TRBJ1-1	CASSVSFRGANTEAFF
TRBV20-1	TRBJ2-1	CSARLAGKNEQFF
TRBV5-1	TRBJ1-1	CASTLVQGGGTEAFF
TRBV6-1	TRBJ2-4	CASRDSVAKNIQYF
TRBV18	TRBJ2-7	CASSPADSYEQYF
TRBV27	TRBJ2-7	CASRQRGSPYEQYF
TRBV12-3/TRBV12-4	TRBJ2-7	CASSSQEGSEQYF
TRBV7-6	TRBJ1-1	CASSSLGGGEAFF
TRBV18	TRBJ2-1	CASSPPQGSSYNEQFF
TRBV5-1	TRBJ2-2	CASSPNRGTGELFF
TRBV6-5	TRBJ1-1	CASSFSGGDTEAFF
TRBV5-1	TRBJ2-1	CASSPTTSGEQFF
TRBV5-1	TRBJ2-1	CASSLARQGDVNEQFF
TRBV9	TRBJ2-2	CASSVAGNTGELFF
TRBV9	TRBJ2-6	CASSAHRDTGANVLTF
TRBV11-1	TRBJ1-1	CASSSRGSLGPGGNTEAFF
TRBV5-1	TRBJ1-3	CASSLGGTASGNTIYF
TRBV7-9	TRBJ2-5	CASSLVDSIQETQYF
TRBV11-2	TRBJ2-7	CASSLDLTGSYEQYF
TRBV4-1	TRBJ2-7	CASSQTTGLSSYEQYF
TRBV4-2	TRBJ2-2	CASSQDKSGDPLRSGELFF
TRBV6-6	TRBJ1-1	CASTPPGVNTEAFF
TRBV28	TRBJ2-2	CASTVPGGAYRELFF
TRBV7-2	TRBJ2-1	CASSFTSGGRYNEQFF
TRBV9	TRBJ2-1	CASSVGGAGAYNEQFF
TRBV2	TRBJ2-7	CASSEVGTQYF
TRBV6-5	TRBJ1-1	CASSYSSGTANTEAFF
TRBV9	TRBJ2-2	CASSVMQSLDGGELFF
TRBV10-3	TRBJ1-5	CAISVTGGNQPQHF
TRBV5-1	TRBJ2-3	CASSFGQGADTQYF
TRBV10-3	TRBJ1-5	CAISTGPDQPQHF